This T cell receptor (beta chain) originates from a study of Graves' ophthalmopathy and Graves' hyperthyroidism. Study-wide points: The model predicted ophthalmopathy progression with 60% to 71% sensitivity and around 72% specificity. Blood also contained most of the expanded thyroid clonotypes above 0.001 frequency.

The TCR beta CDR3 regions underwent amplification from RNA transcripts. The workflow started with a first-round RT-PCR run with HTBI primers and then moved on to a second-round multiplex PCR. TCRdb re-called the multiplex PCR reads through MiXCR, storing one row per CDR3 protein. Altogether about 590,000 distinct CDR3 sequences are present, under 45% being singletons, with the ten largest covering roughly 4.5%. Hyperthyroidism patients were newly diagnosed, ill under 2 months, and aged 18 to 65 years. Establishment of the diagnosis relied upon clinical symptoms, serum thyroxine, TRAb, thyroid ultrasound and orbital computed tomography. A remark on this clonotype: Its specificity is unknown. One end of the junction fails to match germline, which may point to a read error.

CDR1 ENHRY and CDR2 SYGVKD come from the germline V gene. The length of the CDR3 is 13 residues. The receptor comes from an adult man with Graves' hyperthyroidism. This chain connects TRBV10-3 to TRBJ2-7; D possibly matches TRBD1 or TRBD2 (5 bases each). Sequencing was done on a sample of peripheral blood or thyroid tissue (not recorded which). CDR3 DNA sequence: TGTGCCAGCAGTGGGGTGGGGGATGGCGAGCAGTACTTC. Its protein product is CASSGVGDGEQYF.